The present T cell receptor (beta chain) was sequenced within a study of T cell responses to AZD1222 COVID-19 vaccine. Whole-study context: Pooling was applied to second doses at about 4 or about 12 weeks. General study findings and limits: In all cases, repertoires were sampled only after the peak T cell response.

This clone was seen only once. Its antigen is unidentified. This CDR3 has 15 amino acids. Losses at the gene ends were 7 bases for V and 2 bases for J; bases not matched to a gene: 6. CDR1 MNHEY and CDR2 SVGAGI come from the germline V gene. Clones were sequenced by immunoSEQ multiplex PCR, and TCRdb holds only the in-frame ones, with some missing. Among over 110,000 clones listed, 75% to 90% were seen once. The gene calls are TRBV6-5 and TRBJ1-4, with TRBD1 matching over 8 bases. The sequencing used peripheral blood, collected on day 0 of AZD1222 vaccination. The origin of this receptor is an adult in good health. DNA for the CDR3: TGTGCCAGCATCCGGACAGGGTGGACTAATGAAAAACTGTTTTTT. It yields the protein CASIRTGWTNEKLFF.